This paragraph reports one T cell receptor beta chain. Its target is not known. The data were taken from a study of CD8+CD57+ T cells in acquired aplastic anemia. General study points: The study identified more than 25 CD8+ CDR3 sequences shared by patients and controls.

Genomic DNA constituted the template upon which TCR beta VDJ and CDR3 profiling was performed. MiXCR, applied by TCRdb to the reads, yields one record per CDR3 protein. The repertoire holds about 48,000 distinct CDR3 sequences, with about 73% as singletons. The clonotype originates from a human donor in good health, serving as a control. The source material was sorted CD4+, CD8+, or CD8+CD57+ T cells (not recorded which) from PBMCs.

This chain's CDR3 is CSARAGTSGTYEQYF. The CDR3 DNA sequence: TGCAGTGCTAGAGCCGGGACTAGCGGGACCTACGAGCAGTACTTC. The chain employs TRBV20-1 and TRBJ2-7; TRBD2 aligns across 13 bases. With V trimmed by 1 base and J by 2 bases, 2 bases remained unmatched. The CDR3 loop spans 15 amino acids. Germline values: CDR1 DFQATT, CDR2 SNEGSKA (reference sequence).